The subject of this entry is one T cell receptor beta chain. This clone showed up just a few times. The clone's antigen remains unknown. The input lacks base qualities; no much larger clone sits a single base away. In light of the paper, this sample's treatment or condition label describes: about 20 received Ad26.COV2.S at low or high dose, single or two shots; several received placebo; per-sample allocation not given. Repertoires of vaccine and placebo recipients were sequenced from samples collected on day 63 after the first injection. Cohort 1b enrolled 20 to 30 adults aged 18-55 years at a single site in Boston, USA, between 29 July and 7 August 2020. As a vaccine, Ad26.COV2.S was a replication-incompetent adenovirus type 26 vector that expressed a prefusion-stabilized SARS-CoV-2 spike protein derived from the original Wuhan strain. The germline V gene (reference sequence) gives CDR1 as SEHNR and CDR2 as FQNEAQ. The CDR3 starts with the cysteine, ends with the phenylalanine, and has 13 residues. Only CDR3 DNA is held: 39 bases, read in frame from base 1. V and J are truncated by 1 base and 7 bases respectively, leaving an intervening sequence of 11 bases.

The immunoSEQ Assay was used to sequence TCRbeta CDR3 regions. After extraction, genomic DNA underwent amplification by bias-controlled multiplex PCR, followed by high-throughput sequencing. As for the original processing: Collapsing and filtering of sequences were performed to quantify the absolute abundance of each unique TCRbeta CDR3 region. Usable DNA was measured by amplifying reference genes present in all nucleated cells, and TCRbeta template counts were normalized to that usable DNA to estimate T cell fraction. Repertoire TCRs were annotated as SARS-CoV-2-specific when V gene, CDR3 amino acid sequence and J gene were exactly matched to a known reactive TCR set. MIRA supplied the reference SARS-CoV-2 TCR set, which was filtered for enrichment in COVID-19-positive ImmuneCODE repertoires so that public or cross-reactive TCRs were removed. Using the MIRA antigens, annotated TCRs were further analysed by specific ORF or by position within an ORF. Depth was the summed frequency of annotated unique rearrangements, while breadth was defined as annotated unique rearrangements over total unique productive rearrangements. Two-sided Wilcoxon rank-sum tests were applied when comparing TCR breadth between groups. The source is immuneACCESS, and TCRdb retained only in-frame sequences with V and J called. Part of the clones is not carried over; for the studies checked, unresolved V genes explain less than half of this, and the remainder is unexplained. D and trimming were read from the DNA, whereas the V and J calls and clone size are those reported in that table. Here the sample has around 320,000 clones; approximately 80% occur a single time. The ten largest clones capture about 2.1% of the sample.

These data originate in a study of Ad26.COV2.S vaccination and SARS-CoV-2 variants (dated by TCRdb to the early 2020s). Regarding the complete study: Donors in the vaccine arm were drawn from COV1001, a phase I-IIa trial of Ad26.COV2.S in healthy adults that was multicentre, randomized, double-blind and placebo-controlled. Ad26.COV2.S was administered intramuscularly at 5 x 10^10 or 1 x 10^11 viral particles, either as a single shot or as two shots given 56 days apart. TCRbeta repertoire sequencing served as the tool for gauging how specific and how broad the SARS-CoV-2-reactive T cell receptors were following Ad26.COV2.S vaccination. The TCR-sequenced set comprised roughly 30 samples: approximately 19 Ad26.COV2.S vaccine recipients, 5 placebo recipients and 8 SARS-CoV-2 convalescent individuals. Trial participants were randomized into five groups of five: low-dose or high-dose Ad26.COV2.S given once or twice, or placebo on both occasions. Investigators did not know the trial group allocation while performing experiments and assessing outcomes. Paper-wide results and their limitations: According to the authors, total T cell responses may have been underestimated by the TCR breadth and depth analyses. Vaccine and placebo recipients had comparable non-spike TCR breadth, which fits with the vaccine containing only spike. Compared with placebo recipients, Ad26.COV2.S recipients showed higher spike-specific TCR breadth (P = 0.0014). The study was not powered for comparison of responses between vaccine doses or regimens. Substantial breadth of spike-specific CD8+ and CD4+ T cell responses was reported after vaccination.

The rearrangement combines TRBV7-9 with TRBJ2-7, with the D segment identity uncertain. Sequenced here: peripheral blood, sampled in a trial of Ad26.COV2.S vaccine versus placebo. The TCR originated in a person aged 18 to 59 who received the Ad26.COV2.S COVID-19 vaccine or a placebo. The CDR3 has the sequence CASSLGSMVEQYF. DNA sequence: TGTGCCAGCAGCTTAGGTAGTATGGTAGAGCAGTACTTC.